Described below is a single TCR beta chain sequence and its context. The CDR3 loop spans 18 amino acids. The V gene's germline CDR1 is MGHRA and CDR2 YSYEKL. Trimming removed 1 base from V and 5 bases from J, with 21 bases in between. This sample was taken from a study of cytomegalovirus exposure and HLA in healthy donors. 60 Vbeta and 13 Jbeta primers were used in PCR. Sequencing used immunoSEQ multiplex PCR; TCRdb keeps in-frame clones, though not all of them. The sample carries roughly 170,000 clones, 84% recorded once. The V gene is TRBV4-1, the J gene TRBJ1-5; D possibly corresponds to TRBD1 (5 bases). The clonotype was recovered from a girl aged 2 to 9 in good health and CMV-seropositive. The sample taken for sequencing was PBMCs. The CDR3 reads CASSQGLEYQGRDQPQHF. Written as DNA, the CDR3 is TGCGCCAGCAGCCAAGGTCTGGAGTACCAGGGTCGGGATCAGCCCCAGCATTTT.